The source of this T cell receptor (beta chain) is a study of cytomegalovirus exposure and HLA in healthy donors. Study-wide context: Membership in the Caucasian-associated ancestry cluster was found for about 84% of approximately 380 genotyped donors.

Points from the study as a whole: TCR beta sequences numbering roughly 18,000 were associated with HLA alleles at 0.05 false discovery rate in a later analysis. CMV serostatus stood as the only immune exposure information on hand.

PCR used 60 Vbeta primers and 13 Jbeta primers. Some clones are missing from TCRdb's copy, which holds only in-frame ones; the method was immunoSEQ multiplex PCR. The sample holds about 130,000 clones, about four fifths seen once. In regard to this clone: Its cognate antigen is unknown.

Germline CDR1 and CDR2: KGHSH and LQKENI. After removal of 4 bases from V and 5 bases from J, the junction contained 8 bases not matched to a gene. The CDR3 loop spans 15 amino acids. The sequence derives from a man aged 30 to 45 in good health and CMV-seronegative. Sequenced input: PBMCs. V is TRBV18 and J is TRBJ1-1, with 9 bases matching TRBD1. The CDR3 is CASSLPLTGGTEAFF. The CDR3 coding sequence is TGTGCCAGCTCACTACCACTGACAGGGGGAACTGAAGCTTTCTTT.